This TCR beta chain was found in a study of blood T cells in healthy people across ages. Combining a sample-barcoded 5' primer with a J-beta primer mix, a second PCR ran for roughly 6 to 11 cycles. One entry per CDR3 protein, called by TCRdb with MiXCR from the 5' RACE reads. The sample shows some 900,000 distinct CDR3 sequences, roughly 52% of them seen only once. CDR1 and CDR2 (germline): SGDLS, YYNGEE. This CDR3 contains 16 residues. Trimming took off 0 bases at V and 0 bases at J, with 11 bases between the two ends. The donors, all healthy, were Caucasians living in Russia, aged roughly 6 to 100. Total RNA was extracted at no less than 5 micrograms per sample.

The TCR originated in a man aged 25 to 40 in good health. The chain uses TRBV9 and TRBJ2-3, with D tentatively TRBD2 (6 bases). Sequencing used blood. The CDR3 reads CASSVGYGTSTDTQYF. CDR3 DNA: TGTGCCAGCAGCGTAGGATACGGGACTAGCACAGATACGCAGTATTTT. The variable domain in full, with the rest retrieved from reference TRBV9 and TRBJ2-3, is DSGVTQTPKHLITATGQRVTLRCSPRSGDLSVYWYQQSLDQGLQFLIQYYNGEERAKGNILERFSAQQFPDLHSELNLSSLELGDSALYFCASSVGYGTSTDTQYFGPGTRLTVL.